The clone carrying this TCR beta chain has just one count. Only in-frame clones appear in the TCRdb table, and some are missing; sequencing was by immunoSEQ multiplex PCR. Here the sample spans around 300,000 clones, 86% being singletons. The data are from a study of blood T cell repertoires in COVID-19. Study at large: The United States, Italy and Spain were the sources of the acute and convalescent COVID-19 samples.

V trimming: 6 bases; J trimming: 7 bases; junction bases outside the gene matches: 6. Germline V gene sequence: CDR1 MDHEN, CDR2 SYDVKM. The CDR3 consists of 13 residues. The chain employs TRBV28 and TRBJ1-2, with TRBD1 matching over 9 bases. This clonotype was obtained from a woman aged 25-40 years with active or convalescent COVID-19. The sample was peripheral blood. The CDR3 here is CASRDGQGTGYTF. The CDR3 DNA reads TGTGCCAGCAGGGATGGACAGGGGACTGGCTACACCTTC.